The clone carrying this T cell receptor (beta chain) was seen just once. This sample is drawn from a study of blood T cell repertoires in COVID-19. Profiling relied on immunoSEQ multiplex PCR, and the TCRdb table lists in-frame clones only, not all of them. The data show about 110,000 clones, with around 74% seen just once and 15% to 20% held by the top ten. CDR1 KGHSH and CDR2 LQKENI come from the germline V gene. Trimming cost V 3 bases and J 4 bases, with 12 bases left between them. The CDR3 totals 14 residues. The V gene is TRBV18, the J gene TRBJ1-2, with a weak D call TRBD1 (6 bases). The sequence derives from a woman in her 70s with acute or convalescent COVID-19. Sequencing was performed on peripheral blood. The CDR3 coding sequence is TGTGCCAGCTCACCGGGACACCTACTCTATGGCTACACCTTC. This sequence encodes CASSPGHLLYGYTF. The full variable domain, its missing parts supplied by reference TRBV18 and TRBJ1-2, is NAGVMQNPRHLVRRRGQEARLRCSPMKGHSHVYWYRQLPEEGLKFMVYLQKENIIDESGMPKERFSAEFPKEGPSILRIQQVVRGDSAAYFCASSPGHLLYGYTFGSGTRLTVV.